This T cell receptor beta chain is drawn from a study of response to subunit inactivated influenza vaccine. Whole-study results and caveats: The study's authors posited that every seasonal influenza vaccination enlists few new T cells.

TCRdb processed the RT-PCR reads anew with MiXCR; each CDR3 protein has one entry. This sample has around 520,000 distinct CDR3 sequences, with around 25% found just once. The CDR3 is 18 amino acids. CDR1 and CDR2 (germline): MNHNS, SASEGT. V was clipped by 4 bases and J by 9 bases; unmatched bases: 20. As to this clonotype: Its antigen is not identified.

Sample: CD4+ T cells sorted from PBMCs, taken less than 6 days after vaccination. This chain connects TRBV6-1 to TRBJ2-1, with 8 bases that match TRBD1. This clonotype originated in a man between 50 and 59 years old who received an inactivated influenza vaccine. The CDR3 DNA follows: TGTGCCAGCAGTGTCGATATCGGAATAAGACAGGGGAAGGGTGAGCAGTTCTTC. Protein product: CASSVDIGIRQGKGEQFF.